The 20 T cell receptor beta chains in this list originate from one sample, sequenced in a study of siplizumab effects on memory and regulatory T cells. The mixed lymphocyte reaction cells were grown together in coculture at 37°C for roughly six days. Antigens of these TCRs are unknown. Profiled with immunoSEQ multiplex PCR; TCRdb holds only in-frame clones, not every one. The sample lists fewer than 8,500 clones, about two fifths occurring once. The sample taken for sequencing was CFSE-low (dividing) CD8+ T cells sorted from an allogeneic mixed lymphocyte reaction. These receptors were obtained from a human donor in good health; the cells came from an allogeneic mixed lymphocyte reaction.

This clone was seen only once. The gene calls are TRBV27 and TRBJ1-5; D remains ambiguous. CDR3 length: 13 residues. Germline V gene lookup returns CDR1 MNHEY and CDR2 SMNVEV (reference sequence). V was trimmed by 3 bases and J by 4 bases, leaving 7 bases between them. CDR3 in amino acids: CASSFQTNQPQHF. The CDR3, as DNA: TGTGCCAGCAGTTTCCAGACTAATCAGCCCCAGCATTTT.

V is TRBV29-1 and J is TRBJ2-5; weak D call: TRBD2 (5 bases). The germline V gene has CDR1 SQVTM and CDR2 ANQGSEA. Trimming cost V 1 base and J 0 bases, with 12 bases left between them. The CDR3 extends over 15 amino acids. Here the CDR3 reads CSVEVAGRYQETQYF. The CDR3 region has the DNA TGCAGCGTTGAAGTGGCGGGCCGGTACCAAGAGACCCAGTACTTC.

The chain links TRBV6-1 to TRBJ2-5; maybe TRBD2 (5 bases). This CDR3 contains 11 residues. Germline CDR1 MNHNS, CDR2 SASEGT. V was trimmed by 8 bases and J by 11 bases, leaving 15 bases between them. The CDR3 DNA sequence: TGTGCCAGCTTTGACGCCGGGGAACAGTACTTC. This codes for CASFDAGEQYF.

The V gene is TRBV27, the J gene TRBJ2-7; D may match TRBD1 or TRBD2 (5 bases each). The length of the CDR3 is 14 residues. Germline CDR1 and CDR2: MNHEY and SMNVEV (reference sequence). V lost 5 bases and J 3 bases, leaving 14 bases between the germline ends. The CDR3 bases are TGTGCCAGCAGTGACACCGGGACCCACTACGAGCAGTACTTC. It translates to CASSDTGTHYEQYF.

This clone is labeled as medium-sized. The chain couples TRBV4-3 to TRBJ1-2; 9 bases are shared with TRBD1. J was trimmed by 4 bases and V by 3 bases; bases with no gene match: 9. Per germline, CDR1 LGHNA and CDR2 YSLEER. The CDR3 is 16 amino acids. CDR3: CASSQGHRGLGYGYTF. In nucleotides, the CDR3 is TGCGCCAGCAGCCAGGGTCACAGGGGGCTGGGCTATGGCTACACCTTC.

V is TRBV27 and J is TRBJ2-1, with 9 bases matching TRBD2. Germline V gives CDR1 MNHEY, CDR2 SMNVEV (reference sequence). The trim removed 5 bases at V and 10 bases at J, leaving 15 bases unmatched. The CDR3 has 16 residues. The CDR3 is CASSPTSAGGPEEQFF. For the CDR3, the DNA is TGTGCCAGCAGTCCCACATCCGCGGGAGGGCCAGAAGAGCAGTTCTTC.

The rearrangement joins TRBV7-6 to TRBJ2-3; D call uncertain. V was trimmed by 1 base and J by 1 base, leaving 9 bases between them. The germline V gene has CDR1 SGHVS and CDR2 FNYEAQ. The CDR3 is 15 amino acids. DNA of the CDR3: TGTGCCAGCAGCTTAGTGGGGAACCGCACAGATACGCAGTATTTT. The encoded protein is CASSLVGNRTDTQYF. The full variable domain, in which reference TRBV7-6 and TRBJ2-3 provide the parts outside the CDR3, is GAGVSQSPRYKVTKRGQDVALRCDPISGHVSLYWYRQALGQGPEFLTYFNYEAQQDKSGLPNDRFSAERPEGSISTLTIQRTEQRDSAMYRCASSLVGNRTDTQYFGPGTRLTVL.

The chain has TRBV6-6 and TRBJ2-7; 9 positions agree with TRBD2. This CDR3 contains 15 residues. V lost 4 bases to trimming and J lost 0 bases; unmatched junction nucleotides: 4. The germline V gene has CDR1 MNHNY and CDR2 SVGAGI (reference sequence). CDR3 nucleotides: TGTGCCAGCAGTTTGGTTAGCGGGGGCTCCTACGAGCAGTACTTC. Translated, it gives CASSLVSGGSYEQYF.

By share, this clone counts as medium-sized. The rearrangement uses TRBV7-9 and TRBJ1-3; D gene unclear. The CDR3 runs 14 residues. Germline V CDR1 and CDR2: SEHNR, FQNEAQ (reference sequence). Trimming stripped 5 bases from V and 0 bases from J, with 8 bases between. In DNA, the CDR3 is TGTGCCAGCAGCACCCTCGACTCTGGAAACACCATATATTTT. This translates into CASSTLDSGNTIYF.

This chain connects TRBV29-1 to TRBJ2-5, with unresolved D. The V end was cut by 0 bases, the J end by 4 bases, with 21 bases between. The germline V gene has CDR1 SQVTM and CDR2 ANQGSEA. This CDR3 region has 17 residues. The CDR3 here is CSVEDKTDTPRLETQYF. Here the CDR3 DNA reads TGCAGCGTTGAAGATAAAACAGATACCCCCAGGCTAGAGACCCAGTACTTC.

CDR3 in amino acids: CASSLEAGGPYEQYF. In DNA, the CDR3 is TGTGCCAGCAGCTTAGAAGCGGGAGGGCCCTACGAGCAGTACTTC. The chain employs TRBV11-1 and TRBJ2-7, with 10 bases fitting TRBD2. This CDR3 comprises 15 residues. Germline V lookup: CDR1 SGHAT, CDR2 FQDESV (reference sequence). Trimming cost V 1 base and J 2 bases; bases outside gene matches: 2.

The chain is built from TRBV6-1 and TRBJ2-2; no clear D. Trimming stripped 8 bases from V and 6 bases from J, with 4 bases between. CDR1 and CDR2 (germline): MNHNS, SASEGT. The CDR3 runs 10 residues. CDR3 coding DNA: TGTGCCAGCTTTTCCGGGGAGCTGTTTTTT. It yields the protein CASFSGELFF.

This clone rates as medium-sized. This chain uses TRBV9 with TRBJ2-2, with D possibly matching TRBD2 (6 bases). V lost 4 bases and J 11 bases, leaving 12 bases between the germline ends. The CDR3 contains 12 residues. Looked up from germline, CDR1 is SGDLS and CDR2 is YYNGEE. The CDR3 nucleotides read TGTGCCAGCAGCCTAAGGGACTCAGAGCTGTTTTTT. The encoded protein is CASSLRDSELFF.

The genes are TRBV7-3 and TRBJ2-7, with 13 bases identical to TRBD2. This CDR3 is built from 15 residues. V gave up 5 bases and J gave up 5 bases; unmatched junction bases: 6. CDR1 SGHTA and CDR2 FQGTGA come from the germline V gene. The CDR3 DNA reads TGTGCCAGCAGCCATGGGACTAGCGGGATCGACGAGCAGTACTTC. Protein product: CASSHGTSGIDEQYF. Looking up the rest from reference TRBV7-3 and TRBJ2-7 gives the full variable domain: GAGVSQTPSNKVTEKGKYVELRCDPISGHTALYWYRQSLGQGPEFLIYFQGTGAADDSGLPNDRFFAVRPEGSVSTLKIQRTERGDSAVYLCASSHGTSGIDEQYFGPGTRLTVT.

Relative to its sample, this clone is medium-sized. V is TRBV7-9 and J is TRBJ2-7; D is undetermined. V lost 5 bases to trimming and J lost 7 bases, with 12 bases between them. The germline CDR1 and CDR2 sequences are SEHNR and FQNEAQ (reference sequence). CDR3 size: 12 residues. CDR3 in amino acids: CASSLDWDEQYF. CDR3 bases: TGTGCCAGCAGCCTAGATTGGGATGAGCAGTACTTC.

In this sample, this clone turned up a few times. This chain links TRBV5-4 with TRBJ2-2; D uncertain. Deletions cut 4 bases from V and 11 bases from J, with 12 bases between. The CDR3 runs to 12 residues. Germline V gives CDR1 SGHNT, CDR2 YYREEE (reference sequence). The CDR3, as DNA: TGTGCCAGCAGCCCTGGGGAAGGAGAGCTGTTTTTT. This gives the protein CASSPGEGELFF.

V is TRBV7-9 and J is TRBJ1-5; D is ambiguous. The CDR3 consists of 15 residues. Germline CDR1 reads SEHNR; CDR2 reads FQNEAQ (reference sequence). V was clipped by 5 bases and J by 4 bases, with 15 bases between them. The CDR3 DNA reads TGTGCCAGCAGCCGCACAATGTCGGGGAATCAGCCCCAGCATTTT. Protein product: CASSRTMSGNQPQHF. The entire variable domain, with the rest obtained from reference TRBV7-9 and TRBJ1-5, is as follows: DTGVSQNPRHKITKRGQNVTFRCDPISEHNRLYWYRQTLGQGPEFLTYFQNEAQLEKSRLLSDRFSAERPKGSFSTLEIQRTEQGDSAMYLCASSRTMSGNQPQHFGDGTRLSIL.

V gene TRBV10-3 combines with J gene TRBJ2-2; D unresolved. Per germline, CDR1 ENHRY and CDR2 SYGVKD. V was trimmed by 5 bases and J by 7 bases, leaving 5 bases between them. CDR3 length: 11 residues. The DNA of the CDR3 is TGTGCCATCAGTCCCCACGGGGAGCTGTTTTTT. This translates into CAISPHGELFF.

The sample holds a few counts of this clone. CDR3 sequence reads: CASSPIDKNTEAFF. CDR3 nucleotides: TGTGCCAGCAGCCCAATCGACAAGAACACTGAAGCTTTCTTT. The chain uses TRBV11-3 and TRBJ1-1; no reliable D call. Per the germline V gene, CDR1 is SGHNT and CDR2 is YENEEA. V was cut by 5 bases and J by 1 base, with 11 bases left in between. The CDR3 totals 14 residues. Full variable domain (outside the CDR3, taken from reference TRBV11-3 and TRBJ1-1): EAGVVQSPRYKIIEKKQPVAFWCNPISGHNTLYWYLQNLGQGPELLIRYENEEAVDDSQLPKDRFSAERLKGVDSTLKIQPAELGDSAVYLCASSPIDKNTEAFFGQGTRLTVV.

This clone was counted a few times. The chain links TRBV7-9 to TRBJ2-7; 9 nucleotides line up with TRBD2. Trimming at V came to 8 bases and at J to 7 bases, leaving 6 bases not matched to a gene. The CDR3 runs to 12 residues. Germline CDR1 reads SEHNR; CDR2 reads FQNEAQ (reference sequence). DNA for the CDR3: TGTGCCAGCCTGGCGGGAGGGCGGGAGCAGTACTTC. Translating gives CASLAGGREQYF.